Each of the 2 T cell receptor beta chains below was sequenced from the same sample in a study of response to subunit inactivated influenza vaccine. A single record per CDR3 protein comes from TCRdb applying MiXCR to the RT-PCR reads. The table lists just under 550,000 distinct CDR3 sequences, roughly 25% of them singletons, with approximately 3% in the top ten. This sample was also put to use in a study of T cells expressing NK-cell markers. That report adds: cDNA encoding TCR beta was synthesized via 5'RACE template switching incorporating UMIs.

The material was CD4+ T cells sorted from PBMCs, obtained roughly 13 days after vaccination. Receptors originate from a man aged 50-60 years who received an inactivated influenza vaccine.

The chain recombines TRBV10-3 with TRBJ2-7, with D possibly called TRBD1 or TRBD2 (5 bases each). CDR3 length: 13 residues. Trimming removed 3 bases at V and 9 bases at J, with 15 bases between. Germline V gene sequence: CDR1 ENHRY, CDR2 SYGVKD. The CDR3 nucleotides are TGTGCCATCAGTGATCGGGAAGGGGCTAGGCAGTACTTC. It codes for CAISDREGARQYF.

V is TRBV6-1 and J is TRBJ1-6; D is ambiguous. V was shortened by 6 bases and J by 7 bases, with 10 bases between the two germline ends. Germline V gene sequence: CDR1 MNHNS, CDR2 SASEGT. The CDR3 sequence is 13 residues long. The CDR3 DNA sequence: TGTGCCAGCAGCCCACGCCCGAATTCACCCCTCCACTTT. Translation gives CASSPRPNSPLHF.